Given below is one T cell receptor (beta chain) in context. Its antigen is undetermined. This entry is derived from a study of blood T cells in healthy people across ages. A sample-barcoded 5' primer and a J-beta primer mix were used in a second PCR of roughly 6 to 11 cycles. Tagging of each cDNA molecule was performed by a template-switch adaptor with 12 random nucleotides. Via MiXCR, TCRdb re-called the 5' RACE reads, giving one row per CDR3 protein. The top ten clones hold 15% to 20% of a sample with around 800,000 distinct CDR3 sequences, 46% of them seen once. The length of the CDR3 is 19 residues. CDR1 is SEHNR, CDR2 FQNEAQ, per germline (reference sequence). V lost 5 bases to trimming and J lost 8 bases; unmatched junction nucleotides: 15. Overall study results and limits: With age, beta diversity per million T cells declined roughly linearly, significantly by 40.

Donors each provided around 9 milliliters of peripheral blood. Input material: blood. The clonotype originates from a man older than 75 in good health. J is TRBJ2-1 and V is TRBV7-9; 16 bases fit TRBD2. The CDR3 region is CASSPSGLAGGPSGDEQFF. In nucleotides, the CDR3 is TGTGCCAGCAGCCCATCGGGACTAGCGGGAGGGCCCTCGGGCGATGAGCAGTTCTTC.